This is a list of T cell receptor beta chains from one sample in a study of OX40 agonist ivuxolimab in advanced cancers. Using immunoSEQ multiplex PCR, the repertoire was profiled, and TCRdb retains in-frame clones only, with some absent. The sample yields 150,000 to 180,000 clones, 94% seen once. Sequencing used CD4+ or CD8+ T cells sorted from blood, obtained in a trial of the OX40 agonist ivuxolimab. These receptors originate from an adult with an advanced solid tumor such as melanoma, head and neck, liver or kidney cancer. The CDR3 runs from the conserved cysteine through the conserved F or W. A D gene is named only where the DNA matches it firmly. A clone size is listed for some rows: how often the clone was seen (once, few, many), or a class if it is expanded.

NA	TRBV7-8	TRBJ1-2	NA	16	TGTGCCAGCAGCTTAGCTTCGACAAATCCTCACTATGGCTACACCTTC	CASSLASTNPHYGYTF
NA	TRBV7-2	TRBJ1-6	NA	19	TGTGCCAGCAGCCCAGCCCGGACAGCTCTAAGCTCCTATAATTCACCCCTCCACTTT	CASSPARTALSSYNSPLHF
NA	TRBV18	TRBJ1-3	NA	15	TGTGCCAGCTCACCAGCGGGGATCTCTGGAAACACCATATATTTT	CASSPAGISGNTIYF
NA	TRBV30	TRBJ1-5	NA	14	TGTGCCTGGAGTGCCCGGACGGTCAATCAGCCCCAGCATTTT	CAWSARTVNQPQHF
NA	TRBV5-1	TRBJ2-1	NA	17	TGCGCCAGCAGCTTGGCCCCGGGACTCCGAGGCTACAATGAGCAGTTCTTC	CASSLAPGLRGYNEQFF
NA	TRBV7-9	TRBJ2-7	NA	13	TGTGCCAGCAGCCCGGACTTCTCCTACGAGCAGTACTTC	CASSPDFSYEQYF
NA	TRBV11-2	TRBJ2-5	NA	16	TGTGCCAGCAGCCCCGCCTACACTAGCCGCCGAGAGACCCAGTACTTC	CASSPAYTSRRETQYF
TRBD1	TRBV5-1	TRBJ2-7	NA	16	TGCGCCAGCAGCTACGGGGGGACAGGGGCCCCCTACGAGCAGTACTTC	CASSYGGTGAPYEQYF
NA	TRBV6-1	TRBJ2-1	NA	16	TGTGCCAGCAGTGAAGCCCGGGTACCTACCTACAATGAGCAGTTCTTC	CASSEARVPTYNEQFF
TRBD1	TRBV29-1	TRBJ1-4	NA	13	TGCAGCGGCGTCAGGGGGTATGGTGAAAAACTGTTTTTT	CSGVRGYGEKLFF
NA	TRBV5-8	TRBJ1-3	NA	12	TGTGCCAGCAGCACCGGCAGAAACACCATATATTTT	CASSTGRNTIYF
NA	TRBV7-8	TRBJ1-5	few	14	TGTGCCAGCAGCTTACGGGACAGCAATCAGCCCCAGCATTTT	CASSLRDSNQPQHF
NA	TRBV6-1	TRBJ2-1	NA	14	TGTGCCAGCAGTGTCCCGACAGGTTGGGGTGAGCAGTTCTTC	CASSVPTGWGEQFF
NA	TRBV4-3	TRBJ2-2	NA	13	TGCGCCAGCAGCCAGGCTAGTATCGGGGAGCTGTTTTTT	CASSQASIGELFF
NA	TRBV6-1	TRBJ2-7	NA	14	TGTGCCAGCAGTGGAGCAAGGGCGGGGTCCGAGCAGTACTTC	CASSGARAGSEQYF
TRBD1	TRBV5-6	TRBJ2-7	NA	14	TGTGCCAGCGGCCCCCGGGACAGGTCCTACGAGCAGTACTTC	CASGPRDRSYEQYF
NA	TRBV28	TRBJ1-2	NA	12	TGTGCCAGCACTAGACCCCCCCGGGGCTACACCTTC	CASTRPPRGYTF
TRBD1	TRBV5-4	TRBJ2-6	NA	16	TGTGCCAGCAGCGGGACAGGGCTCTCTGGGGCCAACGTCCTGACTTTC	CASSGTGLSGANVLTF
NA	TRBV5-6	TRBJ2-3	once	11	TGTGCCAGCAGCTACACAGATACGCAGTATTTT	CASSYTDTQYF
NA	TRBV7-2	TRBJ2-6	NA	17	TGTGCCAGCAGCTTCCCGCGGAGCGCGTTCGGGGCCAACGTCCTGACTTTC	CASSFPRSAFGANVLTF
TRBD1	TRBV10-2	TRBJ2-3	few	17	TGCGCCAGCAGTGAGTGGGACAGGGGGTTTTTCACAGATACGCAGTATTTT	CASSEWDRGFFTDTQYF
NA	TRBV7-6	TRBJ2-3	NA	15	TGTGCCAGCAGCTTACAAGCCCGGGAGACAGATACGCAGTATTTT	CASSLQARETDTQYF
NA	TRBV4-3	TRBJ1-2	NA	14	TGCGCCAGCAGCGCAGGGGTAGGGACGAATGGCTACACCTTC	CASSAGVGTNGYTF
NA	TRBV2	TRBJ1-1	NA	14	TGTGCCAGCCGCCGTAGCGTTGAAGCTGCGTTAGCTTTCTTT	CASRRSVEAALAFF
TRBD2	TRBV7-8	TRBJ2-1	NA	18	TGTGCCAGCAGCCCAGGGGCTAGCGGGTTGGGGATCTACAATGAGCAGTTCTTC	CASSPGASGLGIYNEQFF
NA	TRBV18	TRBJ2-7	NA	14	TGTGCCAGCTCACCTATGGACAAGACCTACGAGCAGTACTTC	CASSPMDKTYEQYF
TRBD1	TRBV7-9	TRBJ1-5	NA	15	TGTGCCAGCAGCCAGGGGGCGACCAGCAATCAGCCCCAGCATTTT	CASSQGATSNQPQHF
TRBD1	TRBV4-1	TRBJ2-7	NA	15	TGCGCCAGCAGCCTCCGGGACAGGGGCTCCTACGAGCAGTACTTC	CASSLRDRGSYEQYF
TRBD2	TRBV7-6	TRBJ2-3	NA	16	TGTGCCAGCAGCTTAGGAAGCGGGAGGGCCGCAGATACGCAGTATTTT	CASSLGSGRAADTQYF
TRBD1	TRBV7-2	TRBJ1-2	NA	14	TGTGCCAGCAGCGGGCGACAGGGGGGAGATGGCTACACCTTC	CASSGRQGGDGYTF
NA	TRBV5-6	TRBJ1-4	few	15	TGTGCCAGCAGCTCGGTGGACCCTCGACGGGAAAAACTGTTTTTT	CASSSVDPRREKLFF
TRBD2	TRBV10-3	TRBJ2-3	NA	12	TGTGCCGTCGGGACTAGCGGTTATACGCAGTATTTT	CAVGTSGYTQYF
NA	TRBV25-1	TRBJ2-1	NA	15	TGTGCCAGCAGTGATCCCAGGAGCTCCTACAATGAGCAGTTCTTC	CASSDPRSSYNEQFF
NA	TRBV4-3	TRBJ2-5	NA	15	TGCGCCAGCAGCCTCCAAGGGGGGGGAGGAGAGACCCAGTACTTC	CASSLQGGGGETQYF
NA	TRBV2	TRBJ1-5	NA	14	TGTGCCAGCATTTCACAGGGTGGGGGTCAGCCCCAGCATTTT	CASISQGGGQPQHF
NA	TRBV28	TRBJ1-2	NA	16	TGTGCCAGCAGGACCGGGCCTGGGTGGGGAAACTATGGCTACACCTTC	CASRTGPGWGNYGYTF
NA	TRBV5-1	TRBJ2-2	NA	16	TGCGCCAGCAGCCCCGGGGTTGTAGGGGCAACCGGGGAGCTGTTTTTT	CASSPGVVGATGELFF
NA	TRBV7-9	TRBJ2-7	NA	14	TGTGCCAGCAGCTTAGGGCAGTCCCTCTACGAGCAGTACTTC	CASSLGQSLYEQYF
NA	TRBV6-5	TRBJ1-3	NA	15	TGTGCCAGCAGTTACGGGATCGCCTCTGGAAACACCATATATTTT	CASSYGIASGNTIYF
TRBD2	TRBV11-3	TRBJ2-2	NA	15	TGTGCCAGCAGCCCCGGGGGGACGAACACCGGGGAGCTGTTTTTT	CASSPGGTNTGELFF
NA	TRBV7-9	TRBJ1-4	NA	13	TGTGCCAGCTCGCGTTTAGGGGGTGAAAAACTGTTTTTT	CASSRLGGEKLFF
NA	TRBV27	TRBJ2-7	NA	15	TGTGCCAGCAGTTTACGGCAGGAAAGGCCCTACGAGCAGTACTTC	CASSLRQERPYEQYF
NA	TRBV7-9	TRBJ1-4	NA	14	TGTGCCAGCAGCTTTATCCGGGCGAATGAAAAACTGTTTTTT	CASSFIRANEKLFF
TRBD1	TRBV19	TRBJ2-7	NA	13	TGTGCCACCGACGGGACAGGGCCCTACGAGCAGTACTTC	CATDGTGPYEQYF
NA	TRBV19	TRBJ1-4	NA	15	TGTGCCAGTAGTGCCCGACCGGTTGGTTTTGAAAAACTGTTTTTT	CASSARPVGFEKLFF
TRBD1	TRBV4-2	TRBJ2-5	NA	15	TGTGCCAGCAGCCAGATGACAGGGGGAAGAGAGACCCAGTACTTC	CASSQMTGGRETQYF
NA	TRBV5-1	TRBJ2-7	once	15	TGCGCCAGCAAGGGCGGCCGGGGGCAGACCTACGAGCAGTACTTC	CASKGGRGQTYEQYF
NA	TRBV9	TRBJ2-7	NA	14	TGTGCCAGCAGCGTAAGGGCAGATTCCTACGAGCAGTACTTC	CASSVRADSYEQYF
NA	TRBV9	TRBJ1-1	NA	14	TGTGCCAGCAGCGTAGCTTCGGGGGCCACTGAAGCTTTCTTT	CASSVASGATEAFF
NA	TRBV5-8	TRBJ2-5	NA	14	TGTGCCAGCAGCTTGGGACGATGGCAAGAGACCCAGTACTTC	CASSLGRWQETQYF
TRBD1	TRBV7-6	TRBJ2-7	NA	15	TGTGCCAGCAGCTTCGGCCGACAGGGGAGGTACGAGCAGTACTTC	CASSFGRQGRYEQYF
TRBD1	TRBV7-8	TRBJ2-2	NA	15	TGTGCCAGCGGCTTAGGACAGGCGAACACCGGGGAGCTGTTTTTT	CASGLGQANTGELFF
NA	TRBV9	TRBJ2-1	NA	12	TGTGCCAGCAGCGTGCGGTTTGGTGAGCAGTTCTTC	CASSVRFGEQFF
NA	TRBV29-1	TRBJ2-7	NA	12	TGCAGCGTTGATAAGGGTAACCACGAGCAGTACTTC	CSVDKGNHEQYF
NA	TRBV28	TRBJ1-5	NA	15	TGTGCCAGCAGGGCACAGGGTGAGAGAGATGGTCCCCAGCATTTT	CASRAQGERDGPQHF
NA	TRBV5-4	TRBJ2-1	NA	12	TGTGCCAGCAGCCAGGGAGGATTCTCGCAGTTCTTC	CASSQGGFSQFF
NA	TRBV19	TRBJ2-3	once	14	TGTGCCAGTAGTCGGGACGGACTCACAGATACGCAGTATTTT	CASSRDGLTDTQYF